Below are 26 T cell receptor beta chains sequenced from a single sample in a study of blood T cells in healthy people across ages. With a J-beta primer mix and a sample-barcoded 5' primer, a second PCR ran roughly 6 to 12 cycles. TCRdb redid the calling of the 5' RACE reads with MiXCR, one entry per CDR3 protein. The sample shows about 580,000 distinct CDR3 sequences, around half of them seen only once. What was sequenced was blood. The receptor source for this set is a man of 80 years or more in good health.

This chain joins TRBV20-1 and TRBJ2-7, with 9 bases identical to TRBD2. This CDR3 has 14 amino acids. With V trimmed by 6 bases and J by 2 bases, 8 bases remained unmatched. CDR1 DFQATT and CDR2 SNEGSKA come from the germline V gene (reference sequence). DNA of the CDR3: TGCAGTGCGCCGAGGGCTAGCGGGGCCTACGAGCAGTACTTC. Translating it yields CSAPRASGAYEQYF.

This chain uses TRBV7-2 with TRBJ2-5; 16 positions match TRBD2. CDR3 length: 16 residues. Losses at the gene ends were 5 bases for V and 3 bases for J; bases not matched to a gene: 3. Germline values: CDR1 SGHTA, CDR2 FQGNSA. CDR3 coding DNA: TGTGCCAGCAGCATGGGACTAGCGGGAGGGAAAGAGACCCAGTACTTC. This sequence encodes CASSMGLAGGKETQYF.

V usage is TRBV7-2 and J usage is TRBJ2-3; a possible D gene is TRBD2 (5 bases). Germline CDR1 is SGHTA and CDR2 is FQGNSA. The CDR3 extends over 16 amino acids. V dropped 2 bases and J dropped 0 bases, with 12 bases sitting between them. CDR3 nucleotides: TGTGCCAGCAGCTTAACGGCGGGTAGGAGCACAGATACGCAGTATTTT. Translated: CASSLTAGRSTDTQYF.

The CDR3 sequence: CSVARVGDEQYF. Written as DNA, the CDR3 is TGCAGCGTTGCTAGGGTCGGCGATGAGCAGTACTTC. V and J are TRBV29-1 and TRBJ2-5; D ambiguous. The CDR3 has 12 residues. Deletions cut 4 bases from V and 11 bases from J, with 17 bases between. Germline-derived CDR1 and CDR2 are SQVTM and ANQGSEA.

The rearrangement joins TRBV27 to TRBJ1-6; 7 bases map to TRBD1. CDR1 and CDR2 from the germline V gene are MNHEY and SMNVEV (reference sequence). Germline trimming cut 5 bases from V and 14 bases from J; bases unmatched to any gene: 12. CDR3 length: 14 residues. CDR3 bases: TGTGCCAGCAGTCCCGGGACAGACGGGTTGACCCTCCACTTT. Its protein is CASSPGTDGLTLHF.

This chain uses TRBV28 with TRBJ2-5; no clear D gene. This CDR3 spans 12 amino acids. Between the trimmed V and J ends, which lost 7 bases and 11 bases, there was a span of 17 bases. The germline V gene has CDR1 MDHEN and CDR2 SYDVKM. This chain's CDR3 is CASNRYRGEQYF. The CDR3 coding sequence is TGTGCCAGCAATCGATACCGTGGAGAGCAGTACTTC.

This clonotype is a singleton in its sample. The chain employs TRBV2 and TRBJ1-1, with D possibly matching TRBD1 (5 bases). The CDR3 covers 11 residues. Germline V gene sequence: CDR1 SNHLY, CDR2 FYNNEI. Trimming removed 3 bases at V and 10 bases at J, with 9 bases between. CDR3 protein: CASSDGGTAFF. CDR3 DNA: TGTGCCAGCAGTGATGGAGGGACAGCTTTCTTT.

Many counts were recorded for this clonotype. V and J are TRBV7-9 and TRBJ2-7; TRBD1 matches 7 bases. V trimming: 5 bases; J trimming: 5 bases; junction bases outside the gene matches: 3. This CDR3 has 12 amino acids. Looked up from germline, CDR1 is SEHNR and CDR2 is FQNEAQ (reference sequence). In nucleotides, the CDR3 is TGTGCCAGCAGCCCACAGGGGAACGAGCAGTACTTC. Translation gives CASSPQGNEQYF.

The sample holds one count of this clonotype. This chain links TRBV6-1 with TRBJ1-5; TRBD1 might be the D (5 bases). Germline V lookup: CDR1 MNHNS, CDR2 SASEGT. The CDR3 covers 16 residues. The V and J ends lost 6 bases and 7 bases respectively, with 22 bases between them. CDR3 sequence reads: CASRSSAGHLGQPQHF. CDR3 nucleotide sequence: TGTGCCAGCAGAAGTTCCGCGGGGCATTTAGGGCAGCCCCAGCATTTT.

This rearrangement joins TRBV6-2 or TRBV6-3 to TRBJ2-7, with a possible D match to TRBD2 (6 bases). Trimming shortened V by 7 bases and J by 0 bases, and 7 bases separated the two germline ends. The CDR3 runs to 12 residues. Germline CDR1 reads MNHEY; CDR2 reads SVGEGT. CDR3: CASMGLSYEQYF. CDR3 in DNA: TGTGCCAGCATGGGACTCTCCTACGAGCAGTACTTC.

This clonotype was counted a single time. The final CDR3 position lacks the conserved phenylalanine or tryptophan, pointing to a likely read error. The chain has TRBV6-6 and TRBJ2-7; the D gene could be TRBD1 or TRBD2 (5 bases each). The CDR3 runs to 15 residues. The germline V gene has CDR1 MNHNY and CDR2 SVGAGI (reference sequence). The CDR3 DNA follows: TGTGCCAGCAGTTACCGGGACGGGCAAGCCTACAAGCAGTACTTA. It yields the protein CASSYRDGQAYKQYL.

The rearrangement joins TRBV20-1 to TRBJ2-7; TRBD2 matches 14 bases. J lost 3 bases, V lost 7 bases, and 5 bases had no gene match. The germline V gene encodes CDR1 DFQATT and CDR2 SNEGSKA (reference sequence). The CDR3 loop spans 14 amino acids. CDR3 nucleotide sequence: TGCAGTGAGGGACTAGCGGGAGACCACTACGAGCAGTACTTC. Protein: CSEGLAGDHYEQYF.

The V gene is TRBV28, the J gene TRBJ1-1; the D is unclear. CDR1 is MDHEN and CDR2 is SYDVKM in the germline V gene. Trimming cost V 3 bases and J 8 bases, with 7 bases left between them. The CDR3 spans 11 residues. The CDR3 nucleotides read TGTGCCAGCAGTTTTTTTGGGGAAGCTTTCTTT. Its protein is CASSFFGEAFF.

This clonotype was seen only once. The CDR3 region is CAWDAGVPEGEQYF. CDR3 DNA: TGTGCCTGGGACGCAGGGGTCCCCGAAGGCGAGCAGTACTTC. The rearrangement joins TRBV30 to TRBJ2-5, with D tentatively TRBD1 (6 bases). The J call could be wrong; TRBJ2-7 is a better fit for the DNA end. Germline V gene sequence: CDR1 GTSNPN, CDR2 SVGIG (reference sequence). The length of the CDR3 is 14 residues.

This clonotype was seen repeatedly, ten times or more. This chain connects TRBV6-5 to TRBJ2-5; D may be TRBD2 (5 bases). Germline CDR1 reads MNHEY; CDR2 reads SVGAGI. The CDR3 runs 14 residues. The ends were cut back, 6 bases at V and 5 bases at J, with 16 bases in the middle. The CDR3 loop is CASSPSFRRETQYF. As DNA, the CDR3 is TGTGCCAGCAGCCCCAGCTTCCGGAGGGAGACCCAGTACTTC.

This clonotype was recorded a few times. V gene TRBV10-3 combines with J gene TRBJ1-2; D uncertain. Germline V CDR1 and CDR2: ENHRY, SYGVKD. Trimming removed 10 bases from V and 3 bases from J, with 12 bases in between. This CDR3 comprises 12 residues. The CDR3 coding sequence is TGTGCCACCTCAAGGGTAGACTATGGCTACACCTTC. This encodes CATSRVDYGYTF.

The chain links TRBV3-1 to TRBJ2-7; the match to TRBD1 covers 7 bases. J gave up 12 bases and V 0 bases, and 17 bases lay outside the gene matches. The germline V gene encodes CDR1 LGHDT and CDR2 YNNKEL (reference sequence). This CDR3 is 16 amino acids long. CDR3 DNA: TGTGCCAGCAGCCAAGAAGGGGGCGGACCGCGAGAGACCCGGTACTTC. Translated: CASSQEGGGPRETRYF.

This clonotype was observed a single time. A read error may explain this, as a much larger clone is one base away. The chain joins TRBV6-6 to TRBJ1-1; 7 bases line up with TRBD1. The CDR3 contains 13 residues. Germline loops: CDR1 MNHNY, CDR2 SVGAGI (reference sequence). The CDR3 here is CTSRVQGYGEAFF. The CDR3 region has the DNA TGTACCAGTCGGGTACAGGGGTATGGTGAAGCTTTCTTT.

The table lists this clonotype with a few counts. The chain uses TRBV20-1 and TRBJ2-1; D possibly corresponds to TRBD1 (5 bases). V lost 1 base, J lost 6 bases, and 13 bases lay in between. Germline-derived CDR1 and CDR2 are DFQATT and SNEGSKA (reference sequence). The CDR3 runs to 14 residues. CDR3 nucleotide sequence: TGCAGTGCTAGAGCCCGAAATGGGGCCAATGAGCAGTTCTTC. Protein: CSARARNGANEQFF.

The chain employs TRBV29-1 and TRBJ1-1; no clear D. The CDR3 is 13 amino acids. Germline CDR1 and CDR2: SQVTM and ANQGSEA. V was pared by 6 bases and J by 4 bases, with 15 bases between. This CDR3 reads CSVSKSGRTEAFF. The CDR3 DNA follows: TGCAGCGTGAGTAAAAGCGGACGCACTGAAGCTTTCTTT.

This clonotype was recorded a few times. The rearrangement uses TRBV20-1 and TRBJ1-2, with D perhaps matching TRBD1 (6 bases). Germline V gene lookup returns CDR1 DFQATT and CDR2 SNEGSKA (reference sequence). The CDR3 consists of 11 residues. CDR3: CGGGGQRVPTF. For the CDR3, the DNA is TGCGGGGGGGGAGGACAGAGAGTCCCCACCTTC.

This clonotype has just a few counts. This chain uses TRBV5-1 with TRBJ2-7; 7 bases are a match to TRBD1. J was trimmed by 5 bases and V by 4 bases; bases with no gene match: 3. Germline V gene sequence: CDR1 SGHRS, CDR2 YFSETQ. The CDR3 is made up of 12 amino acids. The CDR3: CASSQDRNEQYF. The CDR3 DNA sequence: TGCGCCAGCAGCCAGGACAGGAACGAGCAGTACTTC.

The chain uses TRBV5-6 and TRBJ1-2; no reliable D call. Per germline, CDR1 SGHDT and CDR2 YYEEEE. This CDR3 spans 13 amino acids. With 4 bases removed from V and 5 bases from J, the gap between germline ends came to 12 bases. The CDR3 DNA follows: TGTGCCAGCAGCAACCGACGGCTGTATGGCTACACCTTC. Protein: CASSNRRLYGYTF.

The gene calls are TRBV7-3 and TRBJ2-1; tentatively, D is TRBD1 or TRBD2 (5 bases each). The CDR3 runs to 15 residues. The germline V and J ends were trimmed by 2 bases and 6 bases, with 14 bases remaining between them. The V gene's germline CDR1 is SGHTA and CDR2 FQGTGA. In nucleotides, the CDR3 is TGTGCCAGCAGCTTAGGGGGTGGTTCCATCAATGAGCAGTTCTTC. It specifies CASSLGGGSINEQFF.

This clonotype was observed many times. The chain recombines TRBV6-6 with TRBJ2-7, with D perhaps matching TRBD1 (6 bases). Germline loops: CDR1 MNHNY, CDR2 SVGAGI (reference sequence). The germline V and J ends were trimmed by 7 bases and 5 bases, with 15 bases remaining between them. The CDR3 has 13 residues. The CDR3, as DNA: TGTGCCAGCACTCGGACAGTCCCTCACGAGCAGTACTTC. Translated: CASTRTVPHEQYF.

This clonotype was counted only a few times. The CDR3 loop is CASSLGGTNTGELFF. CDR3 nucleotide sequence: TGTGCCAGCAGTTTAGGGGGGACAAACACCGGGGAGCTGTTTTTT. The rearrangement links TRBV12-3 or TRBV12-4 to TRBJ2-2; possible D gene TRBD1, 6 bases. This CDR3 has 15 residues. Trimming cost V 1 base and J 2 bases, with 8 bases left between them.